The 29 T cell receptor beta chains below all came from one sample that was sequenced in a study of control samples from healthy donors and cancer patients. Sequenced by immunoSEQ multiplex PCR; TCRdb stores in-frame clones only, minus some. The sample consists of 170,000 or so clones, roughly 90% of them appearing once. Sequencing was performed on blood. These receptors all come from a woman between 50 and 59 years old in good health.

As regards this clone: Other DNA sequences from this sample encode an identical CDR3 as well. The chain is built from TRBV18 and TRBJ1-1; no definite D call. Trimming removed 3 bases from V and 0 bases from J, with 5 bases in between. CDR3 size: 13 residues. In germline, CDR1 is KGHSH, CDR2 LQKENI. CDR3 loop: CASSPDLNTEAFF. CDR3 DNA sequence: TGTGCCAGCTCACCCGACTTGAACACTGAAGCTTTCTTT.

This clone has only one observation. The rearrangement uses TRBV15 and TRBJ1-5, with D hard to call. This CDR3 spans 16 amino acids. Trimming removed 3 bases from V and 8 bases from J, with 20 bases in between. Germline lookup yields CDR1 LNHNV and CDR2 YYDKDF (reference sequence). In nucleotides, the CDR3 is TGTGCCACCAGCAGCCCAGATCGGGCAGCTCTTAAGCCCCAGCATTTT. Its translation: CATSSPDRAALKPQHF.

The CDR3 sequence is CASSVGHANNEKLFF. The CDR3 DNA sequence: TGTGCCAGCAGCGTAGGCCACGCGAATAATGAAAAACTGTTTTTT. V usage is TRBV9 and J usage is TRBJ1-4; D remains ambiguous. The V end was cut by 0 bases, the J end by 4 bases, with 10 bases between. The CDR3 extends over 15 amino acids. CDR1 and CDR2 (germline): SGDLS, YYNGEE.

The chain carries TRBV12-3 or TRBV12-4 and TRBJ1-5; no definite D call. Trimming shortened V by 3 bases and J by 4 bases, and 7 bases separated the two germline ends. The length of the CDR3 is 13 residues. In DNA, the CDR3 is TGTGCCAGCAGTTTGGTGGGGAATCAGCCCCAGCATTTT. Its translation: CASSLVGNQPQHF.

This clone was picked up a small number of times. V gene TRBV6-5 combines with J gene TRBJ1-6, with D possibly matching TRBD1 (5 bases). The V end was cut by 7 bases, the J end by 9 bases, with 16 bases between. The CDR3 extends over 14 amino acids. The germline V gene encodes CDR1 MNHEY and CDR2 SVGAGI. CDR3 residues: CASTPYQGGSPLHF. CDR3 nucleotides: TGTGCCAGCACCCCGTACCAGGGCGGTTCACCCCTCCACTTT.

This clone has only a few counts. V gene TRBV28 combines with J gene TRBJ1-1, with D hard to call. With 5 bases removed from V and 5 bases from J, the gap between germline ends came to 15 bases. Germline CDR1 is MDHEN and CDR2 is SYDVKM. The CDR3 consists of 14 residues. CDR3 loop: CASSLRPGLTEAFF. The CDR3 region has the DNA TGTGCCAGCAGTCTAAGGCCAGGTTTAACTGAAGCTTTCTTT.

A remark on this clone: The sample contains more than one DNA sequence encoding this CDR3. The chain joins TRBV5-1 to TRBJ1-3; D is ambiguous. Trimming removed 5 bases at V and 0 bases at J, with 6 bases between. Germline V lookup: CDR1 SGHRS, CDR2 YFSETQ. The CDR3 loop spans 13 amino acids. The CDR3 is CASSQGSGNTIYF. The CDR3 DNA sequence: TGCGCCAGCAGTCAAGGCTCTGGAAACACCATATATTTT.

This clone was found a few times. This chain joins TRBV5-1 and TRBJ2-1; 12 bases are shared with TRBD2. Germline V CDR1 and CDR2: SGHRS, YFSETQ. This CDR3 spans 17 amino acids. V lost 2 bases to trimming and J lost 1 base; unmatched junction nucleotides: 4. CDR3 bases: TGCGCCAGCAGCTTTTCTAGCGGGAGGGGATCCTACAATGAGCAGTTCTTC. Translating gives CASSFSSGRGSYNEQFF.

This rearrangement joins TRBV9 to TRBJ2-2; the D gene is possibly TRBD2 (5 bases). The germline V gene has CDR1 SGDLS and CDR2 YYNGEE. The CDR3 consists of 15 residues. V was clipped by 0 bases and J by 6 bases, with 12 bases between them. The CDR3 loop is CASSVGGTGSGELFF. The CDR3 DNA sequence: TGTGCCAGCAGCGTAGGGGGAACGGGATCCGGGGAGCTGTTTTTT.

In this sample, this clone turned up a few times. This chain uses TRBV18 with TRBJ2-7; D gene unclear. This CDR3 spans 12 amino acids. Deletions cut 5 bases from V and 3 bases from J, with 8 bases between. Germline V gene lookup returns CDR1 KGHSH and CDR2 LQKENI. The CDR3 spells CASSSWDYEQYF. The CDR3 region has the DNA TGTGCCAGCTCAAGCTGGGACTACGAGCAGTACTTC.

The J gene is TRBJ1-4, the V gene TRBV5-1; D gene uncertain. Trimming shortened V by 1 base and J by 2 bases, and 3 bases separated the two germline ends. This CDR3 has 13 amino acids. CDR1 is SGHRS, CDR2 YFSETQ, per germline. CDR3 loop: CASSLFTNEKLFF. The CDR3 nucleotides read TGCGCCAGCAGCTTGTTCACTAATGAAAAACTGTTTTTT.

The J gene is TRBJ2-3, the V gene TRBV7-6; D may be TRBD2 (7 bases). The CDR3 runs to 15 residues. The germline V and J ends were trimmed by 0 bases and 10 bases, with 17 bases remaining between them. Germline V CDR1 and CDR2: SGHVS, FNYEAQ. This CDR3 is CASSLAVGLGGSQYF. DNA for the CDR3: TGTGCCAGCAGCTTAGCTGTCGGACTAGGGGGTTCGCAGTATTTT. Drawing the rest from reference TRBV7-6 and TRBJ2-3, the complete variable domain is GAGVSQSPRYKVTKRGQDVALRCDPISGHVSLYWYRQALGQGPEFLTYFNYEAQQDKSGLPNDRFSAERPEGSISTLTIQRTEQRDSAMYRCASSLAVGLGGSQYFGPGTRLTVL.

CDR3 sequence (DNA): TGTGCCAGTAGGGACTACCCGGGAAGGGAGCAGTTCTTC. Protein: CASRDYPGREQFF. The rearrangement links TRBV19 to TRBJ2-1, with D tentatively TRBD2 (6 bases). Germline CDR1 and CDR2: LNHDA and SQIVND (reference sequence). V was cut by 6 bases and J by 10 bases, with 16 bases left in between. The CDR3 covers 13 residues.

The chain employs TRBV6-5 and TRBJ1-1; possible D gene TRBD1, 6 bases. Trimming shortened V by 4 bases and J by 0 bases, and 9 bases separated the two germline ends. CDR1 and CDR2 (germline): MNHEY, SVGAGI. There are 14 residues in the CDR3. For the CDR3, the DNA is TGTGCCAGCAGTTTAGGGGACATGAACACTGAAGCTTTCTTT. It yields the protein CASSLGDMNTEAFF.

The chain is built from TRBV11-1 and TRBJ1-6; D unclear. The V end was cut by 3 bases, the J end by 7 bases, with 16 bases between. This CDR3 contains 16 residues. Germline V gene lookup returns CDR1 SGHAT and CDR2 FQDESV (reference sequence). CDR3 residues: CASSFSRRHSNSPLHF. The CDR3 coding sequence is TGTGCCAGCAGCTTTTCTCGTCGCCATTCCAATTCACCCCTCCACTTT.

A note on this clone: This CDR3 is also generated by other DNA sequences in the sample. The chain employs TRBV29-1 and TRBJ2-1; a possible D gene is TRBD1 (7 bases). Germline CDR1 and CDR2: SQVTM and ANQGSEA. Trimming shortened V by 6 bases and J by 9 bases, and 21 bases separated the two germline ends. The CDR3 covers 14 residues. CDR3 bases: TGCAGCGTAGTAGGCCAGGGGGGAATTATTGAGCAGTTCTTC. It is translated as CSVVGQGGIIEQFF.

The CDR3 loop is CASSLGAGSYEQYF. The CDR3 nucleotides read TGCGCCAGCAGCTTGGGGGCAGGCTCCTACGAGCAGTACTTC. The chain has TRBV5-1 and TRBJ2-7, with D unresolved. Trimming left V 0 bases short and J 0 bases short, with 7 bases between. The CDR3 is made up of 14 amino acids. Looked up from germline, CDR1 is SGHRS and CDR2 is YFSETQ.

This rearrangement joins TRBV6-2 or TRBV6-3 to TRBJ2-1, with TRBD2 matching 8 bases. Germline assignment: CDR1 MNHEY and CDR2 SVGEGT. Trimming removed 5 bases from V and 3 bases from J; junction bases left unmatched: 6. This CDR3 comprises 15 residues. The CDR3 loop reads CASSPRLANYNEQFF. As DNA, the CDR3 is TGTGCCAGCAGTCCCCGACTAGCGAACTACAATGAGCAGTTCTTC.

The chain recombines TRBV18 with TRBJ2-5, with a weak D call TRBD1 (5 bases). The V gene lost 4 bases and the J gene lost 5 bases, with 17 bases spanning the gap. CDR3 length equals 15 residues. CDR1 is KGHSH, CDR2 LQKENI, per germline. This CDR3 is CASSLNKNGAETQYF. DNA of the CDR3: TGTGCCAGCTCACTTAACAAGAATGGGGCGGAGACCCAGTACTTC.

The rearrangement uses TRBV6-5 and TRBJ2-7; possibly TRBD2 for D (5 bases). V was trimmed by 7 bases and J by 0 bases, leaving 13 bases between them. The germline CDR1 and CDR2 sequences are MNHEY and SVGAGI. The CDR3 spans 14 residues. CDR3 protein: CASTAEGYSYEQYF. The CDR3 nucleotides are TGTGCCAGCACCGCAGAGGGATACTCCTACGAGCAGTACTTC.

The count of this clone is one. The rearrangement links TRBV24-1 to TRBJ2-5; 10 nucleotides agree with TRBD2. CDR1 KGHDR and CDR2 SFDVKD come from the germline V gene. With V trimmed by 4 bases and J by 3 bases, 13 bases remained unmatched. CDR3 size: 18 residues. The CDR3: CATSDRFLAGENKETQYF. The CDR3 coding sequence is TGTGCCACCAGTGACCGATTCCTAGCGGGAGAGAACAAAGAGACCCAGTACTTC.

This rearrangement joins TRBV9 to TRBJ2-3, with D maybe TRBD2 (5 bases). Germline V gene lookup returns CDR1 SGDLS and CDR2 YYNGEE. The CDR3 runs to 15 residues. The V gene lost 2 bases and the J gene lost 3 bases, with 13 bases spanning the gap. The CDR3, as DNA: TGTGCCAGCAGCGTCGCCGGGGTGATGACAGATACGCAGTATTTT. Its translation: CASSVAGVMTDTQYF.

The V gene is TRBV10-3, the J gene TRBJ1-5; D is possibly TRBD1 (5 bases). Germline loops: CDR1 ENHRY, CDR2 SYGVKD. The CDR3 contains 13 residues. The ends were cut back, 4 bases at V and 5 bases at J, with 9 bases in the middle. CDR3 residues: CAISGREDQPQHF. The CDR3 DNA reads as TGTGCCATCAGTGGCAGGGAAGATCAGCCCCAGCATTTT.

This chain connects TRBV11-3 to TRBJ2-1; TRBD2 aligns across 7 bases. The V segment lost 3 bases and the J segment 3 bases; nucleotides outside the gene matches: 5. CDR1 is SGHNT and CDR2 is YENEEA in the germline V gene. This CDR3 has 15 residues. The CDR3 spells CASSFGGSLYNEQFF. CDR3 bases: TGTGCCAGCAGCTTTGGCGGGAGCCTCTACAATGAGCAGTTCTTC. Based on the CDR3 plus reference TRBV11-3 and TRBJ2-1, the full variable domain is EAGVVQSPRYKIIEKKQPVAFWCNPISGHNTLYWYLQNLGQGPELLIRYENEEAVDDSQLPKDRFSAERLKGVDSTLKIQPAELGDSAVYLCASSFGGSLYNEQFFGPGTRLTVL.

This rearrangement joins TRBV6-5 to TRBJ1-2, with D uncertain. This CDR3 is 10 amino acids long. The V end lost 7 bases, the J end lost 3 bases, and 3 bases lay between the germline ends. CDR1 MNHEY and CDR2 SVGAGI come from the germline V gene. CDR3 DNA: TGTGCCAGCATCGACTATGGCTACACCTTC. Amino acids: CASIDYGYTF.

This chain uses TRBV7-3 with TRBJ1-5; 7 bases align to TRBD1. The CDR3 runs 17 residues. CDR1 is SGHTA and CDR2 is FQGTGA in the germline V gene. J was trimmed by 0 bases and V by 5 bases; bases with no gene match: 10. The CDR3 sequence: CASSPGTDDYSNQPQHF. CDR3 DNA sequence: TGTGCCAGCAGCCCAGGGACAGACGATTATAGCAATCAGCCCCAGCATTTT.

About this clone itself: Distinct nucleotide sequences in the sample also encode this CDR3. The chain combines TRBV25-1 with TRBJ1-1; D ambiguous. V gave up 2 bases and J gave up 0 bases, with 4 bases separating them. The CDR3 contains 13 residues. Germline V lookup: CDR1 MGHDK, CDR2 SYGVNS. CDR3 region: CASSEILNTEAFF. The DNA of the CDR3 is TGTGCCAGCAGTGAAATATTGAACACTGAAGCTTTCTTT.

V usage is TRBV7-2 and J usage is TRBJ2-3; no definite D call. The CDR3 is 12 residues long. Germline CDR1 reads SGHTA; CDR2 reads FQGNSA. V lost 9 bases and J 1 base, leaving 8 bases between the germline ends. The CDR3 bases are TGTGCCAGTAGGGCGGGCACAGATACGCAGTATTTT. As protein: CASRAGTDTQYF.

The J gene is TRBJ2-3, the V gene TRBV9; D could derive from TRBD1 or TRBD2 (5 bases each). The CDR3 is 16 amino acids. The germline CDR1 and CDR2 sequences are SGDLS and YYNGEE. The V and J ends lost 0 bases and 4 bases respectively, with 15 bases between them. This chain's CDR3 is CASSVVGGVGADTQYF. The CDR3 DNA follows: TGTGCCAGCAGCGTAGTGGGTGGGGTGGGGGCAGATACGCAGTATTTT.